This TCR beta chain was sequenced in a study of OX40 agonist ivuxolimab in advanced cancers. Clones were sequenced by immunoSEQ multiplex PCR, and TCRdb holds only the in-frame ones, with some missing. Counted here are roughly 86,000 clones, about 93% occurring once; the ten biggest clones make up 0.9% to 1.2%. There are 13 residues in the CDR3. Trimming left V 0 bases short and J 6 bases short, with 7 bases between. The germline V gene encodes CDR1 LNHDA and CDR2 SQIVND (reference sequence). This specimen consisted of CD4+ or CD8+ T cells sorted from blood, obtained in a trial of the OX40 agonist ivuxolimab. The rearrangement joins TRBV19 to TRBJ2-3; no definite D call. The TCR comes from an adult with an advanced solid tumor such as melanoma, head and neck, liver or kidney cancer. CDR3 sequence: CASSIDRRDTQYF. The CDR3 DNA reads as TGTGCCAGTAGTATAGATCGAAGGGATACGCAGTATTTT.